The present entry profiles one TCR beta chain with its context. No antigen is known for it. The data were taken from a study of T cell responses to AZD1222 COVID-19 vaccine. Across the whole study: The analysis combined second doses at about 4 or about 12 weeks.

Notes on the study in general: There were repertoire samples only from the period after the peak T cell response. Breadth and depth of Spike-specific TCRs rose after two AZD1222 doses. White British donors predominated, females outnumbered males, and clonal diversity was possibly underestimated.

Germline V CDR1 and CDR2: SEHNR, FQNEAQ (reference sequence). The CDR3 sequence is 14 residues long. The trim removed 5 bases at V and 11 bases at J, leaving 11 bases unmatched. Sequencing was performed with immunoSEQ multiplex PCR; in TCRdb, only in-frame clones are kept and a portion is missing. In the table there are around 130,000 clones, 93% of which are singletons. The J gene is TRBJ1-1, the V gene TRBV7-9; TRBD1 aligns across 10 bases. The origin of this receptor is an adult in good health. The input for sequencing was peripheral blood, taken on day 0 of AZD1222 vaccination. The CDR3 DNA reads TGTGCCAGCAGCCCTGACAGGGGGCGGAACAAGGCTTTCTTT. Protein product: CASSPDRGRNKAFF.